This entry lists 27 T cell receptor beta chains sequenced from one sample in a study of blood T cell repertoires in COVID-19. Measured with immunoSEQ multiplex PCR; TCRdb has only the in-frame clones, and not every one. This table has roughly 220,000 clones, approximately 81% appearing once. Sequencing was done on a sample of peripheral blood. These receptors came from a man in his thirties or forties with active or convalescent COVID-19.

The sample holds a few counts of this clone. The V and J genes are TRBV19 and TRBJ1-1; perhaps TRBD1 as D (6 bases). CDR1 is LNHDA and CDR2 is SQIVND in the germline V gene (reference sequence). V gave up 8 bases and J gave up 5 bases, with 18 bases separating them. The CDR3 extends over 14 amino acids. CDR3 in DNA: TGTGCCAGTTCCATAGGGGCAGGGGTTACTGAAGCTTTCTTT. This gives the protein CASSIGAGVTEAFF.

The V and J genes are TRBV7-2 and TRBJ2-1; maybe TRBD2 (6 bases). Germline V gene data show CDR1 as SGHTA and CDR2 as FQGNSA. V lost 1 base, J lost 6 bases, and 10 bases lay in between. This CDR3 contains 14 residues. CDR3 nucleotide sequence: TGTGCCAGCAGCTTAGAGGGACTGTCCAATGAGCAGTTCTTC. It encodes CASSLEGLSNEQFF.

This rearrangement joins TRBV5-4 to TRBJ2-7, with D perhaps matching TRBD2 (6 bases). The CDR3 totals 12 residues. The V end was cut by 4 bases, the J end by 4 bases, with 9 bases between. In germline, CDR1 is SGHNT, CDR2 YYREEE (reference sequence). The CDR3 DNA reads as TGTGCCAGCAGCCAAAGCGGGTACGAGCAGTACTTC. Translating gives CASSQSGYEQYF.

CDR3 nucleotide sequence: TGTGCCAGCAGTTTTCGGGGCACTGAAGCTTTCTTT. This sequence encodes CASSFRGTEAFF. The chain carries TRBV12-3 or TRBV12-4 and TRBJ1-1; D gene uncertain. Trimming pared 3 bases from V and 4 bases from J, leaving 6 bases between. The CDR3 is 12 residues long.

The CDR3 sequence is CASSSPGTGDNEQYF. The CDR3, as DNA: TGTGCCAGCAGTTCGCCCGGGACAGGGGATAACGAGCAGTACTTC. The chain joins TRBV28 to TRBJ2-7; 10 bases are a match to TRBD1. Germline CDR1 reads MDHEN; CDR2 reads SYDVKM. The junction had 8 bases not matched to a gene; V was cut back by 4 bases and J by 5 bases. The CDR3 covers 15 residues.

The chain links TRBV5-1 to TRBJ1-4; 7 bases map to TRBD1. CDR1 is SGHRS, CDR2 YFSETQ, per germline. J was trimmed by 3 bases and V by 2 bases; bases with no gene match: 7. The CDR3 extends over 16 amino acids. CDR3 protein: CASSLQVQGANEKLFF. The CDR3 nucleotides read TGCGCCAGCAGCTTACAGGTTCAGGGGGCTAATGAAAAACTGTTTTTT.

CDR3 sequence (DNA): TGTGCCAGCAGCTTAACCGTCAATGAAAAACTGTTTTTT. Translated: CASSLTVNEKLFF. The chain carries TRBV7-3 and TRBJ1-4, with D unresolved. V was pared by 0 bases and J by 5 bases, with 4 bases between. The CDR3 length is 13 residues. Germline V CDR1 and CDR2: SGHTA, FQGTGA.

This clone was found a few times. The chain joins TRBV6-6 to TRBJ2-5; perhaps TRBD2 as D (6 bases). Trimming removed 2 bases at V and 5 bases at J, with 15 bases between. This CDR3 has 15 residues. Germline V lookup: CDR1 MNHNY, CDR2 SVGAGI (reference sequence). This chain's CDR3 is CASSYRGGIRETQYF. The CDR3 nucleotides are TGTGCCAGCAGTTACAGGGGCGGGATAAGGGAGACCCAGTACTTC.

The chain carries TRBV9 and TRBJ1-3; possible D gene TRBD1, 5 bases. The CDR3 extends over 18 amino acids. The V gene lost 0 bases and the J gene lost 7 bases, with 23 bases spanning the gap. CDR1 and CDR2 from the germline V gene are SGDLS and YYNGEE. As DNA, the CDR3 is TGTGCCAGCAGCGTAGCGACGATATCCCTGGGGGGGGATAACACCATATATTTT. Its protein product is CASSVATISLGGDNTIYF. Full variable domain (rest looked up from reference TRBV9 and TRBJ1-3): DSGVTQTPKHLITATGQRVTLRCSPRSGDLSVYWYQQSLDQGLQFLIQYYNGEERAKGNILERFSAQQFPDLHSELNLSSLELGDSALYFCASSVATISLGGDNTIYFGEGSWLTVV.

The gene calls are TRBV4-3 and TRBJ2-1; 10 bases are shared with TRBD2. V gave up 1 base and J gave up 7 bases; unmatched junction bases: 7. This CDR3 spans 16 amino acids. Germline loops: CDR1 LGHNA, CDR2 YSLEER. Here the CDR3 reads CASSQVLLAGDNEQFF. The CDR3 DNA reads as TGCGCCAGCAGCCAAGTGTTGCTAGCGGGAGATAATGAGCAGTTCTTC.

The chain carries TRBV15 and TRBJ2-7; TRBD2 matches at 10 bases. The V and J ends lost 0 bases and 6 bases, in that order; junction bases with no gene match: 2. Per the germline V gene, CDR1 is LNHNV and CDR2 is YYDKDF (reference sequence). CDR3 length equals 14 residues. The CDR3 region has the DNA TGTGCCACCAGCAGAGATGTAGCGGGAGGCGAGCAGTACTTC. Its protein product is CATSRDVAGGEQYF.

This clone was observed a handful of times. This chain links TRBV2 with TRBJ1-4, with D possibly TRBD1 on 6 matching bases. Looked up from germline, CDR1 is SNHLY and CDR2 is FYNNEI. The CDR3 is 14 amino acids. V was shortened by 5 bases and J by 4 bases, with 11 bases between the two germline ends. CDR3 protein: CASSFNRDNEKLFF. The CDR3 nucleotides read TGTGCCAGCAGTTTCAACAGGGATAATGAAAAACTGTTTTTT.

J is TRBJ1-2 and V is TRBV13, with a possible D match to TRBD1 (6 bases). CDR3 length equals 15 residues. The germline V gene has CDR1 PRHDT and CDR2 FYEKMQ (reference sequence). The CDR3 nucleotides read TGTGCTATACGGACGGGGGGCTTGGGTAACTATGGCTACACCTTC. It specifies CAIRTGGLGNYGYTF.

This chain joins TRBV7-9 and TRBJ2-5; D might be TRBD2 (5 bases). CDR3 length: 17 amino acids. The germline gives CDR1 SEHNR, CDR2 FQNEAQ (reference sequence). Trimming left V 2 bases short and J 0 bases short, with 16 bases between. Here the CDR3 reads CASSLKGAGLYQETQYF. The CDR3 region has the DNA TGTGCCAGCAGCTTAAAGGGTGCGGGCCTGTACCAAGAGACCCAGTACTTC.

The chain has TRBV4-2 and TRBJ1-4, with D perhaps TRBD1 (5 bases). The CDR3 spans 15 residues. The germline V gene encodes CDR1 LGHNA and CDR2 YNFKEQ. V dropped 1 base and J dropped 10 bases, with 16 bases sitting between them. CDR3 region: CASSQVGASGRKLFF. The CDR3 DNA is TGTGCCAGCAGCCAAGTTGGGGCCTCAGGACGAAAACTGTTTTTT.

CDR3 sequence reads: CAGSIRSSYNEQFF. CDR3 DNA: TGTGCCGGGTCGATCCGGAGCTCCTACAATGAGCAGTTCTTC. The chain is built from TRBV2 and TRBJ2-1; D is unresolved. Germline V gene lookup returns CDR1 SNHLY and CDR2 FYNNEI. The CDR3 covers 14 residues. With 11 bases removed from V and 0 bases from J, the gap between germline ends came to 14 bases.

The rearrangement links TRBV5-1 to TRBJ2-3; D is possibly TRBD2 (5 bases). CDR3 length equals 17 residues. CDR1 is SGHRS and CDR2 is YFSETQ in the germline V gene. Deletions cut 1 base from V and 0 bases from J, with 15 bases between. The CDR3 protein is CASSLSSGGPSTDTQYF. In DNA, the CDR3 is TGCGCCAGCAGCTTGTCTTCGGGCGGGCCAAGCACAGATACGCAGTATTTT.

The chain uses TRBV6-5 and TRBJ1-1; D possibly corresponds to TRBD1 (5 bases). The CDR3 runs 16 residues. Looked up from germline, CDR1 is MNHEY and CDR2 is SVGAGI. Deletions cut 4 bases from V and 4 bases from J, with 19 bases between. The CDR3 region has the DNA TGTGCCAGCAGTTCCCCCAAGGGGATAAGGCGCACTGAAGCTTTCTTT. It yields the protein CASSSPKGIRRTEAFF.

This clone has just a few counts. The rearrangement links TRBV28 to TRBJ2-1, with 8 positions matching TRBD2. Losses at the gene ends were 6 bases for V and 0 bases for J; bases not matched to a gene: 7. The CDR3 has 16 residues. CDR1 and CDR2 from the germline V gene are MDHEN and SYDVKM. The CDR3 spells CASSESSGSSYNEQFF. The DNA for the CDR3 is TGTGCCAGCAGCGAATCGAGCGGGAGCTCCTACAATGAGCAGTTCTTC.

This clone was seen a single time. The J gene is TRBJ2-2, the V gene TRBV21-1; the table gives TRBD1 as D, unverified against the DNA. TRBV21-1 represents a pseudogene. The CDR3 is 18 residues long. The CDR3 protein is CASSKVLPTGGRTGELFF. The CDR3 region has the DNA TGTGCCAGCAGCAAAGTCCTACCGACAGGGGGCCGGACCGGGGAGCTGTTTTTT.

This sequence joins TRBV12-3 or TRBV12-4 and TRBJ1-4, with D perhaps TRBD1 (6 bases). This CDR3 has 13 amino acids. V was trimmed by 1 base and J by 8 bases, leaving 8 bases between them. The CDR3 DNA follows: TGTGCCAGCAGTTTAGGGGGGCGAGAAAAACTGTTTTTT. It yields the protein CASSLGGREKLFF.

CDR3 sequence: CASSKDRANYGYTF. In nucleotides, the CDR3 is TGTGCCAGTAGTAAAGACCGTGCTAACTATGGCTACACCTTC. The chain links TRBV19 to TRBJ1-2; the D is unclear. Trimming took 4 bases from V and 0 from J, leaving 9 bases between them. CDR1 is LNHDA and CDR2 is SQIVND in the germline V gene (reference sequence). This CDR3 comprises 14 residues.

The chain carries TRBV27 and TRBJ2-7; 9 nucleotides align to TRBD1. The V and J ends lost 4 bases and 2 bases, in that order; junction bases with no gene match: 6. This CDR3 region has 15 residues. Germline CDR1 reads MNHEY; CDR2 reads SMNVEV (reference sequence). The CDR3 DNA sequence: TGTGCCAGCAGTTCGTCCGGGACAGGGACCTACGAGCAGTACTTC. Translation gives CASSSSGTGTYEQYF.

In its sample, this clone was seen a few times. The chain employs TRBV5-1 and TRBJ2-1; TRBD1 might be the D (5 bases). The CDR3 loop spans 13 amino acids. The germline V and J ends were trimmed by 1 base and 6 bases, with 8 bases remaining between them. Germline V gene sequence: CDR1 SGHRS, CDR2 YFSETQ. CDR3 region: CASSLLGANEQFF. The CDR3 coding sequence is TGCGCCAGCAGCTTGCTTGGGGCCAATGAGCAGTTCTTC.

The chain carries TRBV7-2 and TRBJ1-5, with a tentative D call TRBD1 (6 bases). The CDR3 is made up of 15 amino acids. V was clipped by 2 bases and J by 4 bases, with 12 bases between them. Germline CDR1 and CDR2: SGHTA and FQGNSA. The CDR3 sequence is CASSLNLQGNQPQHF. The CDR3 bases are TGTGCCAGCAGCTTAAATTTGCAGGGGAATCAGCCCCAGCATTTT. Looking up the rest from reference TRBV7-2 and TRBJ1-5 gives the full variable domain: GAGVSQSPSNKVTEKGKDVELRCDPISGHTALYWYRQSLGQGLEFLIYFQGNSAPDKSGLPSDRFSAERTGGSVSTLTIQRTQQEDSAVYLCASSLNLQGNQPQHFGDGTRLSIL.

The chain carries TRBV7-2 and TRBJ1-6, with 9 bases matching TRBD1. Germline CDR1 reads SGHTA; CDR2 reads FQGNSA. V dropped 7 bases and J dropped 8; count of bases not matched to a gene: 6. The CDR3 consists of 14 residues. The DNA of the CDR3 is TGTGCCAGCACCCCTGGGACAGGGCATTCACCCCTCCACTTT. Amino acid sequence: CASTPGTGHSPLHF.

In regard to this clone: Other DNA variants within this sample encode the same CDR3. The gene calls are TRBV11-2 and TRBJ1-1; possible D gene TRBD1, 6 bases. Trimming pared 1 base from V and 0 bases from J, leaving 9 bases between. The CDR3 consists of 15 residues. Germline CDR1 and CDR2: SGHAT and FQNNGV. CDR3 in amino acids: CASSLGGTLNTEAFF. For the CDR3, the DNA is TGTGCCAGCAGCTTAGGGGGGACACTGAACACTGAAGCTTTCTTT.